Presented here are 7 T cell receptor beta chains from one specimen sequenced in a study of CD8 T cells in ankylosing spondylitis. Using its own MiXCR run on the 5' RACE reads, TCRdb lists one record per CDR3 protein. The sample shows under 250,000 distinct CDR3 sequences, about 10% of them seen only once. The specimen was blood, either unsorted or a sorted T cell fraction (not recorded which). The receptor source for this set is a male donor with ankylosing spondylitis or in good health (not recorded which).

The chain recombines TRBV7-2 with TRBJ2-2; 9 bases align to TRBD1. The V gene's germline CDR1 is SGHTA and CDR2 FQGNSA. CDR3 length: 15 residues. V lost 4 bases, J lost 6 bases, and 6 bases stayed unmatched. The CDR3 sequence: CASSSGTGYAGELFF. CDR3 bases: TGTGCCAGCAGCTCCGGGACAGGGTACGCCGGGGAGCTGTTTTTT.

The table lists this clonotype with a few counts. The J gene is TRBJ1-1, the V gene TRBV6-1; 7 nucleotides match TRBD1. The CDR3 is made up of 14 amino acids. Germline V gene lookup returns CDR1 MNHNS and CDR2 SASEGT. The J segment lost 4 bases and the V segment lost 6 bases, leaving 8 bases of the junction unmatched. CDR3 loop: CASSETGSGTEAFF. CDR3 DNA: TGTGCCAGCAGCGAGACAGGGTCCGGCACTGAAGCTTTCTTT.

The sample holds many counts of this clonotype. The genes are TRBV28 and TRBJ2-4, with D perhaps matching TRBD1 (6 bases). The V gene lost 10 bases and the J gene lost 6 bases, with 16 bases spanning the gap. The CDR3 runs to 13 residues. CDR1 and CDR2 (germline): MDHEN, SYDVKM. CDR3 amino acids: CAINRENGNIQYF. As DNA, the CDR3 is TGTGCCATTAACAGGGAGAACGGAAACATTCAGTACTTC.

The CDR3 region has the DNA TGTGCCAGCAGCGTACCTTGGCATGGCTACACCTTC. Its protein product is CASSVPWHGYTF. This chain connects TRBV9 to TRBJ1-2, with no clear D. Trimming left V 1 base short and J 6 bases short, with 7 bases between. There are 12 residues in the CDR3. Germline CDR1 reads SGDLS; CDR2 reads YYNGEE. The full variable domain, its missing parts supplied by reference TRBV9 and TRBJ1-2, is DSGVTQTPKHLITATGQRVTLRCSPRSGDLSVYWYQQSLDQGLQFLIQYYNGEERAKGNILERFSAQQFPDLHSELNLSSLELGDSALYFCASSVPWHGYTFGSGTRLTVV.

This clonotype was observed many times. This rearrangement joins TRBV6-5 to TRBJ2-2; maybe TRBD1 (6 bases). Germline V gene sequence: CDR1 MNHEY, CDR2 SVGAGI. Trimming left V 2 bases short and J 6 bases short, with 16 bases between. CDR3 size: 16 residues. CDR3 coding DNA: TGTGCCAGCAGTTACGCGCAGGGGTTTAACTCCGGGGAGCTGTTTTTT. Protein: CASSYAQGFNSGELFF.

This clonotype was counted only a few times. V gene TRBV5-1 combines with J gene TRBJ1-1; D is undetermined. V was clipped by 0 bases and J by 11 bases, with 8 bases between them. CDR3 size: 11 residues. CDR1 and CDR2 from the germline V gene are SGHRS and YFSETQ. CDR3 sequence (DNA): TGCGCCAGCAGCTTGGCTGGGGTCGCTTTCTTT. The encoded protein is CASSLAGVAFF.

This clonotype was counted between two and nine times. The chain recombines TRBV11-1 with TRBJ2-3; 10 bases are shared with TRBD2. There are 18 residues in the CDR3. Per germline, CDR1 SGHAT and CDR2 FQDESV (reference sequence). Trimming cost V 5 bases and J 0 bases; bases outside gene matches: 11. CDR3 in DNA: TGTGCCAGCAGCCCCTTAGCGGGGGGACCCGAAAGCACAGATACGCAGTATTTT. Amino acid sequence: CASSPLAGGPESTDTQYF.